This T cell receptor (beta chain) was documented in a study of blood T cells in healthy people across ages (dated by TCRdb to between 2014 and 2017). Context from the whole study: In model experiments, template switching captured roughly one uniquely barcoded TCR beta cDNA molecule for every two T cells. For two donors (one aged 18 to 30 and one aged 80 or older), the study analyzed two additional independent replicas of 1 million unique cDNA reads from the same blood draw. Four age groups were formed from the donors: young (average roughly 15 years), middle-aged (approximately 40), aged (under 70) and long-lived (more than 75). The study measured age-related changes in TCR beta repertoire diversity using deep sequencing normalized with unique cDNA molecular identifiers. To avoid experimental bias, donors of different ages were spread randomly across the sequencing lanes.

The approximately 41 donors, aged roughly 6 to 95 years, were systemically healthy Caucasian individuals from Russia. Each donor gave around 9.9 milliliters of peripheral blood, collected into EDTA-treated Vacutainer tubes. Ficoll-Paque density-gradient centrifugation was used to isolate PBMCs, with at least 6 million per sample. Total RNA was extracted from PBMCs with Trizol reagent, with at least 6 micrograms obtained per sample. For every donor, an aliquot of PBMCs went through flow cytometry to measure the percentages of naive CD45RAhigh/CD27high T cells. The protocol used for the library was 5' RACE. Sequencing took place on an Illumina HiSeq 2500. A second PCR of about 7 to 12 cycles was performed with a sample-barcoded 5' primer and a J-beta primer mix. Each TCR beta cDNA molecule received a unique molecular identifier from a template-switch 5' adaptor carrying 12 random nucleotides. At least 3 million CDR3-containing paired-end reads were obtained from each sample. First-strand cDNA was synthesized from all RNA with the Mint cDNA synthesis kit, primed by a TRBC-specific oligonucleotide. Following uracil-DNA glycosylase treatment, a first 18-cycle PCR with universal primers M1SS and BC2_uni_R was performed on all cDNA. For the original study's pipeline: For normalization, 1 million high-quality reads, each with a distinct molecular identifier, were randomly selected from each sample. Instead of being binned into consensus sequences, reads with shared molecular identifiers were discarded. MiTCR, with a Q25 quality threshold and the strictest error-elimination algorithm, was used for CDR3 identification, clonotype clustering and error correction. A nonparametric unseen species model with Euler transformation was used to estimate a lower bound on total TCR beta diversity. In TCRdb, the public reads were trimmed at Q25 with fastp and aligned with MiXCR, with productive beta chains retained. Identical CDR3 proteins give one entry, which carries the most common genes and DNA. What appears here as the V and J calls and clone size reflects TCRdb's work, not the paper's. The sample has about 2 million distinct CDR3 sequences on record, about 50% of them singletons. Roughly 2% of the sample goes to the ten largest clones.

Regarding this clonotype: The antigen it recognizes is unknown. Base qualities were left out, and no much larger clone turns up one base away.

What the authors observed across the whole study: A strong correlation was found between observed TCR beta diversity and the percentage of naive T cells measured by flow cytometry. Compared with the aged group, more naive CD4+ T cells, fewer expanded clones and increased TCR diversity were shown by the long-lived group, suggesting age selection. Observed TCR beta diversity per million T cells fell roughly linearly with age, and a significant reduction was already apparent by age roughly 40. Because donor CMV infection status was unknown, age-related changes in expanded clonotypes were potentially confounded. Estimates of total diversity based on one million sequenced T cells were regarded as lower bounds and as underestimates. Since profiling was done on bulk unsorted PBMCs, naive and antigen-experienced compartments could not be conclusively compared.

The CDR3 runs 16 amino acids, cysteine and phenylalanine included. Only CDR3 DNA is held: 48 bases, read in frame from base 1. The germline ends are 20 bases apart after V is trimmed by 1 base and J by 9 bases. Looking up the germline V gene yields CDR1 SGDLS and CDR2 YYNGEE. The chain was built from TRBV9 and TRBJ2-1, and possibly TRBD2, on 6 matching bases. The receptor's source is a woman aged 40-49 years in good health. The specimen sequenced was blood. DNA sequence: TGTGCCAGCAGCGTATCCGCTAGCGCCCGAGCGAGTGAGCAGTTCTTC. It translates to CASSVSASARASEQFF.